The 15 T cell receptor beta chains below come from one sample, sequenced in a study of spatial heterogeneity in lung cancer (dated by TCRdb to the late 2010s). Receptor amplification or capture employed 5' RACE. Sequencing relied on a NextSeq 500. TCRdb reprocessed the public reads (quality trimming at Q25 with fastp, clone calling with MiXCR) and kept in-frame beta chains. Rows merge per CDR3 protein into single entries with the most common DNA and genes. The sample profile shows 75,000 or so distinct CDR3 sequences; about 7.8% of them were found once. The ten largest clones represent approximately 6.3% of the sample. Per the publication, the time point label means: sample taken at primary tumor resection. Specimen: PBMCs, collected at surgery. All receptors derive from a male donor with early-stage non-small cell lung cancer.

This clonotype was detected ten times or more. This chain joins TRBV5-1 and TRBJ1-1; D is possibly TRBD1 (6 bases). CDR1 and CDR2 from the germline V gene are SGHRS and YFSETQ. The CDR3 length is 15 residues. Trimming left V 1 base short and J 3 bases short, with 13 bases between. CDR3: CASSLLGGSDTEAFF. In nucleotides, the CDR3 is TGCGCCAGCAGCTTGTTAGGGGGATCAGACACTGAAGCTTTCTTT.

In its sample, this clonotype was seen many times. The chain has TRBV11-2 and TRBJ2-1; TRBD2 might be the D (6 bases). Germline V gene data show CDR1 as SGHAT and CDR2 as FQNNGV. Trimming left V 1 base short and J 2 bases short, with 12 bases between. This CDR3 has 16 residues. CDR3 sequence reads: CASSLGRAGPYNEQFF. The CDR3 bases are TGTGCCAGCAGCTTAGGTCGGGCGGGACCCTACAATGAGCAGTTCTTC.

At least ten counts were recorded for this clonotype. V is TRBV5-1 and J is TRBJ1-1, with TRBD1 as a possible D gene (5 bases). CDR1 is SGHRS and CDR2 is YFSETQ in the germline V gene. The CDR3 contains 15 residues. Trimming removed 2 bases at V and 2 bases at J, with 13 bases between. CDR3 amino acids: CASSFGRAPNTEAFF. The CDR3 DNA reads TGCGCCAGCAGCTTCGGCAGGGCCCCCAACACTGAAGCTTTCTTT. The full variable domain, rest sourced from reference TRBV5-1 and TRBJ1-1, is KAGVTQTPRYLIKTRGQQVTLSCSPISGHRSVSWYQQTPGQGLQFLFEYFSETQRNKGNFPGRFSGRQFSNSRSEMNVSTLELGDSALYLCASSFGRAPNTEAFFGQGTRLTVV.

There are many counts of this clonotype. The V call is TRBV25-1, the J call TRBJ2-1; D not resolved. Germline CDR1 is MGHDK and CDR2 is SYGVNS. The V and J ends lost 8 bases and 6 bases respectively, with 11 bases between them. This CDR3 region has 12 residues. Written as DNA, the CDR3 is TGTGCCAGCTTGACCCGGTCCAATGAGCAGTTCTTC. Amino acids: CASLTRSNEQFF.

This clonotype was seen at least ten times. This chain uses TRBV20-1 with TRBJ2-1, with TRBD2 identical over 7 bases. The germline V gene encodes CDR1 DFQATT and CDR2 SNEGSKA (reference sequence). V dropped 6 bases and J dropped 4; count of bases not matched to a gene: 9. CDR3 length equals 14 residues. The CDR3 DNA follows: TGCAGTGCATCCAAGGCTAGCGGATACAATGAGCAGTTCTTC. Translating gives CSASKASGYNEQFF.

At least ten counts were recorded for this clonotype. The V and J genes are TRBV18 and TRBJ2-1; TRBD2 matches at 10 bases. CDR1 is KGHSH, CDR2 LQKENI, per germline. CDR3 size: 15 residues. The J segment lost 5 bases and the V segment lost 6 bases, leaving 7 bases of the junction unmatched. This chain's CDR3 is CASSRGLAENNEQFF. DNA of the CDR3: TGTGCCAGCTCCCGAGGACTAGCGGAAAACAATGAGCAGTTCTTC.

The sample holds many counts of this clonotype. The rearrangement links TRBV14 to TRBJ2-1, with a tentative D call TRBD1 (6 bases). The germline V gene encodes CDR1 SGHDN and CDR2 FVKESK. The CDR3 sequence is 12 residues long. The ends were cut back, 3 bases at V and 10 bases at J, with 10 bases in the middle. CDR3 sequence (DNA): TGTGCCAGCAGCCAGGGGGCTTGGGAGCAGTTCTTC. Encoded protein: CASSQGAWEQFF.

This clonotype was detected ten times or more. The genes are TRBV20-1 and TRBJ2-1, with D tentatively TRBD2 (6 bases). V shed 0 bases and J shed 8 bases, with 14 bases lying between them. The germline gives CDR1 DFQATT, CDR2 SNEGSKA (reference sequence). The CDR3 consists of 14 residues. The CDR3 DNA reads as TGCAGTGCTAGAGATATTTACGGGAGTGATGAGCAGTTCTTC. Its protein product is CSARDIYGSDEQFF.

This clonotype was seen a handful of times. The chain combines TRBV12-3 or TRBV12-4 with TRBJ1-4; D is uncertain. V was pared by 7 bases and J by 8 bases, with 17 bases between. CDR3 length: 14 amino acids. The CDR3 DNA reads as TGTGCCAGCACCTCGGAGGGTTTAAGCGAAAAACTGTTTTTT. Encoded protein: CASTSEGLSEKLFF.

The chain employs TRBV18 and TRBJ2-7; weak D call: TRBD2 (5 bases). The ends were cut back, 3 bases at V and 5 bases at J, with 11 bases in the middle. The germline CDR1 and CDR2 sequences are KGHSH and LQKENI. The CDR3 contains 13 residues. The CDR3 reads CASSPSPGDEQYF. The CDR3, as DNA: TGTGCCAGCTCACCGAGCCCCGGGGACGAGCAGTACTTC.

The rearrangement uses TRBV11-2 and TRBJ2-1; TRBD2 matches 9 bases. The germline V gene has CDR1 SGHAT and CDR2 FQNNGV. V lost 11 bases to trimming and J lost 2 bases; unmatched junction nucleotides: 4. The CDR3 sequence is 13 residues long. CDR3 protein: CAVSGSPYNEQFF. The CDR3 region has the DNA TGTGCCGTTAGCGGGAGCCCCTACAATGAGCAGTTCTTC.

This clonotype was picked up a small number of times. The chain has TRBV4-3 and TRBJ2-7, with D perhaps matching TRBD1 or TRBD2 (5 bases each). The CDR3 has 15 amino acids. Germline CDR1 and CDR2: LGHNA and YSLEER. The V and J ends lost 0 bases and 4 bases respectively, with 13 bases between them. In DNA, the CDR3 is TGCGCCAGCAGCCAAGAGAGAGGGGCAGTTTACGAGCAGTACTTC. This codes for CASSQERGAVYEQYF.

The V call is TRBV13, the J call TRBJ1-1; 8 nucleotides align to TRBD1. V shed 5 bases and J 4 bases; nucleotides not matched to a gene: 3. This CDR3 region has 13 residues. Germline V gives CDR1 PRHDT, CDR2 FYEKMQ (reference sequence). The CDR3 sequence is CASSLDRATEAFF. CDR3 DNA sequence: TGTGCCAGCAGCCTGGACAGGGCCACTGAAGCTTTCTTT.

This clonotype has ten or more counts. The chain has TRBV29-1 and TRBJ2-1; D is possibly TRBD2 (5 bases). The CDR3 sequence is 13 residues long. Trimming took off 4 bases at V and 0 bases at J, with 7 bases between the two ends. Germline CDR1 SQVTM, CDR2 ANQGSEA. The chain's CDR3 is CSVGRGSYNEQFF. Written as DNA, the CDR3 is TGCAGCGTTGGACGGGGCTCCTACAATGAGCAGTTCTTC.

The chain employs TRBV2 and TRBJ1-1, with D perhaps TRBD1 (5 bases). Trimming removed 3 bases at V and 9 bases at J, with 11 bases between. CDR3 size: 12 residues. Germline V gene sequence: CDR1 SNHLY, CDR2 FYNNEI. This CDR3 reads CASSEWDFQAFF. The CDR3 DNA is TGTGCCAGCAGTGAGTGGGACTTCCAAGCTTTCTTT.